What follows are 13 T cell receptor beta chains derived from one specimen sequenced in a study of T and B cells in COVID-19 patients. TRB was amplified from around 230-520 ng of blood genomic DNA. Multiplex PCR with BIOMED2 TRB-A/B primer pools amplified TRB rearrangements. TCRdb ran MiXCR on the multiplex PCR reads and lists one entry per CDR3 protein. The sample has approximately 17,000 distinct CDR3 sequences; under 35% are singletons. The sequenced material came from blood. The receptors were sampled from a human donor who had recovered from COVID-19.

This clonotype was detected only a few times. The chain employs TRBV18 and TRBJ1-1; TRBD1 aligns across 7 bases. CDR1 and CDR2 (germline): KGHSH, LQKENI. The CDR3 has 14 residues. Germline trimming cut 5 bases from V and 5 bases from J; bases unmatched to any gene: 8. The CDR3 DNA reads as TGTGCCAGCTCAACCAACAGGGGTGGTACTGAAGCTTTCTTT. Protein product: CASSTNRGGTEAFF.

The CDR3 DNA reads as TGTGCCAGCAGGGGGTCCTATAATTCACCCCTCCACTTT. Protein product: CASRGSYNSPLHF. This chain uses TRBV11-2 with TRBJ1-6, with D hard to call. There are 13 residues in the CDR3. V was trimmed by 6 bases and J by 1 base, leaving 4 bases between them. The germline gives CDR1 SGHAT, CDR2 FQNNGV.

This clonotype is labeled as medium-sized (0.01 to 0.1%). CDR3 DNA sequence: TGCAGCGCCCGGTCTAGCGGGGGCTACGAGCAGTACTTC. This translates into CSARSSGGYEQYF. The V gene is TRBV29-1, the J gene TRBJ2-7, with 10 bases matching TRBD2. CDR3 length equals 13 residues. CDR1 is SQVTM and CDR2 is ANQGSEA in the germline V gene. J was trimmed by 3 bases and V by 7 bases; bases with no gene match: 6.

This clonotype came up many times. The junction departs from the called germline gene at one end, perhaps through a read error. The chain recombines TRBV29-1 with TRBJ2-5; 9 nucleotides match TRBD1. Per germline, CDR1 SQVTM and CDR2 ANQGSEA. The CDR3 covers 14 residues. Here the CDR3 DNA reads TGCAGCGTTAAAGAACAGGGGGCGCGAGAGACCCAGTACTTC. It translates to CSVKEQGARETQYF. Using reference TRBV29-1 and TRBJ2-5 for the parts outside the CDR3, the full variable domain is SAVISQKPSRDICQRGTSLTIQCQVDSQVTMMFWYRQQPGQSLTLIATANQGSEATYESGFVIDKFPISRPNLTFSTLTVSNMSPEDSSIYLCSVKEQGARETQYFGPGTRLLVL.

Judged by abundance, this clonotype is medium-sized. The chain couples TRBV19 to TRBJ2-3; possibly TRBD1 or TRBD2 for D (5 bases each). From germline, CDR1 is LNHDA and CDR2 SQIVND (reference sequence). This CDR3 is 14 amino acids long. V lost 1 base and J 5 bases, leaving 10 bases between the germline ends. The CDR3 spells CASSIAGPGDTQYF. The CDR3, as DNA: TGTGCCAGTAGTATAGCGGGGCCGGGAGATACGCAGTATTTT. Supplemented by reference TRBV19 and TRBJ2-3, the full variable domain reads DGGITQSPKYLFRKEGQNVTLSCEQNLNHDAMYWYRQDPGQGLRLIYYSQIVNDFQKGDIAEGYSVSREKKESFPLTVTSAQKNPTAFYLCASSIAGPGDTQYFGPGTRLTVL.

In regard to this clonotype: A read error may be the cause here, since a much bigger clone is one base away. The chain combines TRBV19 with TRBJ2-7; D is undetermined. The CDR3 sequence is 17 residues long. CDR1 and CDR2 from the germline V gene are LNHDA and SQIVND (reference sequence). Trimming cost V 5 bases and J 0 bases, with 20 bases left between them. CDR3 region: CASSPNRVTASSYEQYF. In nucleotides, the CDR3 is TGTGCCAGTAGTCCCAACCGGGTGACTGCCAGCTCCTACGAGCAGTACTTC.

By sample share, this clonotype is medium-sized. The rearrangement uses TRBV19 and TRBJ2-5, with 8 bases aligning to TRBD2. J gave up 3 bases and V 7 bases, and 4 bases lay outside the gene matches. CDR3 length equals 13 residues. The germline V gene has CDR1 LNHDA and CDR2 SQIVND (reference sequence). The chain's CDR3 is CASTGLGKETQYF. CDR3 nucleotide sequence: TGTGCCAGTACGGGACTAGGCAAAGAGACCCAGTACTTC. Variable domain in full (rest from reference TRBV19 and TRBJ2-5): DGGITQSPKYLFRKEGQNVTLSCEQNLNHDAMYWYRQDPGQGLRLIYYSQIVNDFQKGDIAEGYSVSREKKESFPLTVTSAQKNPTAFYLCASTGLGKETQYFGPGTRLLVL.

V and J are TRBV28 and TRBJ2-4, with D perhaps TRBD1 or TRBD2 (6 bases each). V lost 2 bases and J 9 bases, leaving 14 bases between the germline ends. Germline CDR1 is MDHEN and CDR2 is SYDVKM. The CDR3 has 14 amino acids. CDR3 protein: CASSLTRGAGIQYF. CDR3 DNA sequence: TGTGCCAGCAGTTTAACTAGGGGGGCGGGCATTCAGTACTTC.

This clonotype came up a few times. V usage is TRBV20-1 and J usage is TRBJ2-2, with 7 bases fitting TRBD1. Germline V gene lookup returns CDR1 DFQATT and CDR2 SNEGSKA (reference sequence). The CDR3 contains 14 residues. V lost 6 bases and J lost 2; bases outside the gene matches: 6. The CDR3 region has the DNA TGCAGTGCCACAGACAGGGTTAACACCGGGGAGCTGTTTTTT. Its translation is CSATDRVNTGELFF.

This clonotype turned up a few times. The J gene is TRBJ2-7, the V gene TRBV7-6; weak D call: TRBD1 (5 bases). The CDR3 has 16 residues. Trimming removed 2 bases from V and 1 base from J, with 15 bases in between. Germline-derived CDR1 and CDR2 are SGHVS and FNYEAQ. The DNA of the CDR3 is TGTGCCAGCAGCTTAAGAGGCCCACAGGTTTCCTACGAGCAGTACTTC. Amino acid sequence: CASSLRGPQVSYEQYF.

The chain links TRBV7-9 to TRBJ2-1; 8 bases agree with TRBD2. Germline CDR1 SEHNR, CDR2 FQNEAQ (reference sequence). After removal of 9 bases from V and 8 bases from J, the junction contained 12 bases not matched to a gene. The CDR3 contains 14 residues. CDR3 sequence (DNA): TGTGCCAGTCTGAGGGGTAGCGGGAAGGATGAGCAGTTCTTC. Protein product: CASLRGSGKDEQFF.

The chain joins TRBV24-1 to TRBJ1-1, with D unresolved. Germline CDR1 KGHDR, CDR2 SFDVKD. There are 15 residues in the CDR3. Between the trimmed V and J ends, which lost 7 bases and 3 bases, there was a span of 17 bases. The CDR3 DNA sequence: TGTGCCACCAGGTGGAGCGGAAGGCCGGACACTGAAGCTTTCTTT. Its protein product is CATRWSGRPDTEAFF.

The rearrangement uses TRBV13 and TRBJ2-1; 16 nucleotides align to TRBD2. V was clipped by 3 bases and J by 5 bases; unmatched bases: 7. This CDR3 contains 18 residues. Germline lookup yields CDR1 PRHDT and CDR2 FYEKMQ (reference sequence). As DNA, the CDR3 is TGTGCCAGCAGCTTGGGACTAGCGGGGGGGCCTATCCACAATGAGCAGTTCTTC. Protein sequence: CASSLGLAGGPIHNEQFF.